Listed below are T cell receptor beta chains from one sample, sequenced in a study of post-analysis software for immune sequencing data. From the PCR reads, TCRdb called clonotypes with MiXCR, one entry per CDR3 protein. The sample includes about 800,000 distinct CDR3 sequences, 25% to 30% of them seen just once. The sequenced material came from blood. The receptors stem from a girl aged 5-17 years with multiple sclerosis. Each CDR3 is given with its conserved first and last residue. A D gene is named only where the DNA matches it firmly. The size entry is marked missing in some rows and otherwise reads once, few, many or a size class.

TRBD2,TRBV3-1,TRBJ2-1,.,TGTGCCAGCAGCCAAGACCCCCTAGCGGGAGACAAGTTCTTC,CASSQDPLAGDKFF
.,TRBV28,TRBJ2-1,few,TGTGCCAGCAGTTTATCCCTCTCCTATCATTTTCAGTTCTTC,CASSLSLSYHFQFF
TRBD1,TRBV5-6,TRBJ2-7,.,TGTGCCAGCAGCTTGCGGACAGGGCCGGGCGAGCAGTACTTC,CASSLRTGPGEQYF
.,TRBV7-2,TRBJ1-2,.,TGTGCCAGCAGCTTAACCGCGTCACCGGGCGGCTATGGCTACACCTTC,CASSLTASPGGYGYTF
.,TRBV4-3,TRBJ2-1,.,TGCACCAGCAGCCAAATAGGGGAAATTGACCACGAGCAGTTCTTC,CTSSQIGEIDHEQFF
TRBD1,TRBV7-9,TRBJ2-7,.,TGTGCCAGCCAACTAGATGGGACAGCCTACGAGCAGTACTTC,CASQLDGTAYEQYF
TRBD1,TRBV20-1,TRBJ2-5,.,TGCAGTAGCAGGGGGAATTGGGGAGAGACCCAGTACTTC,CSSRGNWGETQYF
.,TRBV20-1,TRBJ2-1,few,TGCAGTGAGGGATCTTTAGGCCCCAATGAGCAGTTCTTC,CSEGSLGPNEQFF
.,TRBV10-3,TRBJ2-5,many,TGTGCCATCAGTCGGGGGACCCAAGAGACCCAGTACTTC,CAISRGTQETQYF
.,TRBV11-2,TRBJ1-1,few,TGTGCCAGCAGCTCACGGCTGGGAACCGAAGCTTTCTTT,CASSSRLGTEAFF
TRBD2,TRBV4-1,TRBJ2-3,.,TGCGCCAGCAGCCAAGATCCGGGGGGTAGCACAGATACGCAGTATTTT,CASSQDPGGSTDTQYF
TRBD2,TRBV10-3,TRBJ2-3,few,TGTGCCATCAGTGCCAGCGCTAGCGGGTCCACAGATACGCAGTATTTT,CAISASASGSTDTQYF
.,TRBV7-6,TRBJ1-1,.,TGTGCCAGCAGCCTCGGACCGGGCGCTGAAGCTTTCTTT,CASSLGPGAEAFF
.,TRBV4-2,TRBJ1-2,many,TGTGCCAGCAGCCAAGAACGGCAGAGCTTAAACTATGGCTACACCTTC,CASSQERQSLNYGYTF